This T cell receptor beta chain was sequenced for a study of T cell changes during pregnancy in multiple sclerosis. Trimming removed 4 bases from V and 5 bases from J; junction bases left unmatched: 8. The germline CDR1 and CDR2 sequences are SEHNR and FQNEAQ (reference sequence). The CDR3 covers 15 residues. The repertoire was sequenced with immunoSEQ multiplex PCR; TCRdb's copy has only in-frame clones and lacks some. In the table there are about 110,000 clones, 85% to 95% of which are singletons. The V gene is TRBV7-9, the J gene TRBJ2-5, with 9 bases fitting TRBD1. This TCR came from a female donor with multiple sclerosis, enrolled in a pregnancy study. The sample in question was peripheral blood, obtained after pregnancy. The CDR3 spells CASSSAGTGSETQYF. The DNA for the CDR3 is TGTGCCAGCAGCTCAGCCGGGACAGGGTCCGAGACCCAGTACTTC.